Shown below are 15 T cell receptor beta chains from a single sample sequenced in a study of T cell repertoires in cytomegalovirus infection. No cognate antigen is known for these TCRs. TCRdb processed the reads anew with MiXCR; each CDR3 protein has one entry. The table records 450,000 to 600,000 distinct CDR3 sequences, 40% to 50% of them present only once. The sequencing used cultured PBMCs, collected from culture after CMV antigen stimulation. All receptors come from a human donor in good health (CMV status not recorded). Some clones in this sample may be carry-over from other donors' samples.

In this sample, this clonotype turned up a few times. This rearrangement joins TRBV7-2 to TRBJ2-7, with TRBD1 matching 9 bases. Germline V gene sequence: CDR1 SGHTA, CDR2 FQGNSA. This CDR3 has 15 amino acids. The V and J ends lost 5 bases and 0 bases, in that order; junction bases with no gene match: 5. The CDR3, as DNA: TGTGCCAGCAGCGGTCCGGGACAGGGCTCCTACGAGCAGTACTTC. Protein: CASSGPGQGSYEQYF. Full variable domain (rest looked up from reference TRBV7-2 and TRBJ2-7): GAGVSQSPSNKVTEKGKDVELRCDPISGHTALYWYRQSLGQGLEFLIYFQGNSAPDKSGLPSDRFSAERTGGSVSTLTIQRTQQEDSAVYLCASSGPGQGSYEQYFGPGTRLTVT.

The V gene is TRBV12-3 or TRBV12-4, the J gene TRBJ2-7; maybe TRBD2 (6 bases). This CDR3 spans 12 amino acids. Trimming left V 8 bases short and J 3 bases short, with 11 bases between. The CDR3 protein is CASGGNHYEQYF. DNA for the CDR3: TGTGCCAGCGGGGGGAACCACTACGAGCAGTACTTC.

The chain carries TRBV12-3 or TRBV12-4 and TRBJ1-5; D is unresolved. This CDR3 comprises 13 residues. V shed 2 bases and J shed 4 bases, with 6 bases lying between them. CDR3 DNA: TGTGCCAGCAGTTTATTGGATAATCAGCCCCAGCATTTT. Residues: CASSLLDNQPQHF.

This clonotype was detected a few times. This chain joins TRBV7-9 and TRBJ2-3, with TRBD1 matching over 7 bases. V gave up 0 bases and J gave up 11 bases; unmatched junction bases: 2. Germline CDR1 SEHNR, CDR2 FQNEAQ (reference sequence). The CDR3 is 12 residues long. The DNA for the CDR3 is TGTGCCAGCAGCTTAGCCAGGACAGGGCAGTATTTT. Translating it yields CASSLARTGQYF.

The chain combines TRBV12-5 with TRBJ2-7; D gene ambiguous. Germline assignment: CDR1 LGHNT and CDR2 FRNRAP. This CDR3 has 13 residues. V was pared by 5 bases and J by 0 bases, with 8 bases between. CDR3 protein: CASGGGLSYEQYF. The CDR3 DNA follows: TGTGCTAGTGGTGGCGGCCTCTCCTACGAGCAGTACTTC.

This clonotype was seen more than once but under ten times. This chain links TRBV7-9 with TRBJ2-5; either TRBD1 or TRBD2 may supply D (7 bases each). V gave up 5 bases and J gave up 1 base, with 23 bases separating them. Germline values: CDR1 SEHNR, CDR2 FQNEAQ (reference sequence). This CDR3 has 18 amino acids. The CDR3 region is CASSPRGGRRYFQETQYF. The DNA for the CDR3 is TGTGCCAGCAGCCCCAGGGGGGGCAGGAGGTACTTCCAAGAGACCCAGTACTTC.

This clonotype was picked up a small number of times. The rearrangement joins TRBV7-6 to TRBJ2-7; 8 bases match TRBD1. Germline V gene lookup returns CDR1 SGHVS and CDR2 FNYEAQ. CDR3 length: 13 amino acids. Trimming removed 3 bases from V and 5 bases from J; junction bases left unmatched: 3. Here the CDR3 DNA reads TGTGCCAGCAGCTTTGACAGGGGTAACGAGCAGTACTTC. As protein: CASSFDRGNEQYF.

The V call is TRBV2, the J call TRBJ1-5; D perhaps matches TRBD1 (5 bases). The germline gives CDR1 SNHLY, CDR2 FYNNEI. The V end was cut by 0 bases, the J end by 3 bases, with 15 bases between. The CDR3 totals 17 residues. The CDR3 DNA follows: TGTGCCAGCAGTGAAGCGCGGGGGGGACTCGACAATCAGCCCCAGCATTTT. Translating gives CASSEARGGLDNQPQHF.

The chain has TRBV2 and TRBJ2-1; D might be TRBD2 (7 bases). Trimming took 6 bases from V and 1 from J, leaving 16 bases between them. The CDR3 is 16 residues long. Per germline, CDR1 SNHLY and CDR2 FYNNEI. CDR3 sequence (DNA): TGTGCCAGCAGACCCCTGGGAGGGGGTTCCTACAATGAGCAGTTCTTC. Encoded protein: CASRPLGGGSYNEQFF.

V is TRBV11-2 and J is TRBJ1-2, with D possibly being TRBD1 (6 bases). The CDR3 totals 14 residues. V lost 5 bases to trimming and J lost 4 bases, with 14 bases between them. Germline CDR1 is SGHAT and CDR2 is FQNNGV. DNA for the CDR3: TGTGCCAGCAGCGCATACAGGGCCGGCTATGGCTACACCTTC. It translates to CASSAYRAGYGYTF.

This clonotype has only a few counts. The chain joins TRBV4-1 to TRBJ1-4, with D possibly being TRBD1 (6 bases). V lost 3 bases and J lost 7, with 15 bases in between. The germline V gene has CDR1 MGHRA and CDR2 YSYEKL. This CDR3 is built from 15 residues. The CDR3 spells CASSQTYRVAEKLFF. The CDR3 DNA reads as TGCGCCAGCAGCCAGACCTACAGGGTCGCTGAAAAACTGTTTTTT.

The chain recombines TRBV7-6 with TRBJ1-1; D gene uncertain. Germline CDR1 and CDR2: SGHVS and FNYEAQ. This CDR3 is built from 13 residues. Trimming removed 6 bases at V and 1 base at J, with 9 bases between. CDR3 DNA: TGTGCCAGCAGGGGAGGGAGGAACACTGAAGCTTTCTTT. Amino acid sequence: CASRGGRNTEAFF.

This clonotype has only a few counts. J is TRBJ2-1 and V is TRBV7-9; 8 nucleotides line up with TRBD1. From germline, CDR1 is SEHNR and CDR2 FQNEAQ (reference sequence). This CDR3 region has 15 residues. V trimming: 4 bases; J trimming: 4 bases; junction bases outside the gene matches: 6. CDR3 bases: TGTGCCAGCAGCTCCCAGGGACAGGCTTACAATGAGCAGTTCTTC. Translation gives CASSSQGQAYNEQFF.

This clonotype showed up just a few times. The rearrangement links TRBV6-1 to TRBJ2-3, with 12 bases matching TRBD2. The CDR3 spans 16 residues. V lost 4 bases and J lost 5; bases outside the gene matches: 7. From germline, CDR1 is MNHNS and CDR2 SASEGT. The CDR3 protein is CASSALAGGRLDTQYF. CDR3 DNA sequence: TGTGCCAGCAGTGCCCTAGCGGGGGGGCGTTTAGATACGCAGTATTTT.

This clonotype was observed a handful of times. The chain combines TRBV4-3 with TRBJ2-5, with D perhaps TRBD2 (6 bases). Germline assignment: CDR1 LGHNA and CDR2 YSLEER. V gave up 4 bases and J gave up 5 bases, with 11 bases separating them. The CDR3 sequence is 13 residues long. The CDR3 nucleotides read TGCGCCAGCAGCCCGGACTACTGGGAGACCCAGTACTTC. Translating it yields CASSPDYWETQYF.